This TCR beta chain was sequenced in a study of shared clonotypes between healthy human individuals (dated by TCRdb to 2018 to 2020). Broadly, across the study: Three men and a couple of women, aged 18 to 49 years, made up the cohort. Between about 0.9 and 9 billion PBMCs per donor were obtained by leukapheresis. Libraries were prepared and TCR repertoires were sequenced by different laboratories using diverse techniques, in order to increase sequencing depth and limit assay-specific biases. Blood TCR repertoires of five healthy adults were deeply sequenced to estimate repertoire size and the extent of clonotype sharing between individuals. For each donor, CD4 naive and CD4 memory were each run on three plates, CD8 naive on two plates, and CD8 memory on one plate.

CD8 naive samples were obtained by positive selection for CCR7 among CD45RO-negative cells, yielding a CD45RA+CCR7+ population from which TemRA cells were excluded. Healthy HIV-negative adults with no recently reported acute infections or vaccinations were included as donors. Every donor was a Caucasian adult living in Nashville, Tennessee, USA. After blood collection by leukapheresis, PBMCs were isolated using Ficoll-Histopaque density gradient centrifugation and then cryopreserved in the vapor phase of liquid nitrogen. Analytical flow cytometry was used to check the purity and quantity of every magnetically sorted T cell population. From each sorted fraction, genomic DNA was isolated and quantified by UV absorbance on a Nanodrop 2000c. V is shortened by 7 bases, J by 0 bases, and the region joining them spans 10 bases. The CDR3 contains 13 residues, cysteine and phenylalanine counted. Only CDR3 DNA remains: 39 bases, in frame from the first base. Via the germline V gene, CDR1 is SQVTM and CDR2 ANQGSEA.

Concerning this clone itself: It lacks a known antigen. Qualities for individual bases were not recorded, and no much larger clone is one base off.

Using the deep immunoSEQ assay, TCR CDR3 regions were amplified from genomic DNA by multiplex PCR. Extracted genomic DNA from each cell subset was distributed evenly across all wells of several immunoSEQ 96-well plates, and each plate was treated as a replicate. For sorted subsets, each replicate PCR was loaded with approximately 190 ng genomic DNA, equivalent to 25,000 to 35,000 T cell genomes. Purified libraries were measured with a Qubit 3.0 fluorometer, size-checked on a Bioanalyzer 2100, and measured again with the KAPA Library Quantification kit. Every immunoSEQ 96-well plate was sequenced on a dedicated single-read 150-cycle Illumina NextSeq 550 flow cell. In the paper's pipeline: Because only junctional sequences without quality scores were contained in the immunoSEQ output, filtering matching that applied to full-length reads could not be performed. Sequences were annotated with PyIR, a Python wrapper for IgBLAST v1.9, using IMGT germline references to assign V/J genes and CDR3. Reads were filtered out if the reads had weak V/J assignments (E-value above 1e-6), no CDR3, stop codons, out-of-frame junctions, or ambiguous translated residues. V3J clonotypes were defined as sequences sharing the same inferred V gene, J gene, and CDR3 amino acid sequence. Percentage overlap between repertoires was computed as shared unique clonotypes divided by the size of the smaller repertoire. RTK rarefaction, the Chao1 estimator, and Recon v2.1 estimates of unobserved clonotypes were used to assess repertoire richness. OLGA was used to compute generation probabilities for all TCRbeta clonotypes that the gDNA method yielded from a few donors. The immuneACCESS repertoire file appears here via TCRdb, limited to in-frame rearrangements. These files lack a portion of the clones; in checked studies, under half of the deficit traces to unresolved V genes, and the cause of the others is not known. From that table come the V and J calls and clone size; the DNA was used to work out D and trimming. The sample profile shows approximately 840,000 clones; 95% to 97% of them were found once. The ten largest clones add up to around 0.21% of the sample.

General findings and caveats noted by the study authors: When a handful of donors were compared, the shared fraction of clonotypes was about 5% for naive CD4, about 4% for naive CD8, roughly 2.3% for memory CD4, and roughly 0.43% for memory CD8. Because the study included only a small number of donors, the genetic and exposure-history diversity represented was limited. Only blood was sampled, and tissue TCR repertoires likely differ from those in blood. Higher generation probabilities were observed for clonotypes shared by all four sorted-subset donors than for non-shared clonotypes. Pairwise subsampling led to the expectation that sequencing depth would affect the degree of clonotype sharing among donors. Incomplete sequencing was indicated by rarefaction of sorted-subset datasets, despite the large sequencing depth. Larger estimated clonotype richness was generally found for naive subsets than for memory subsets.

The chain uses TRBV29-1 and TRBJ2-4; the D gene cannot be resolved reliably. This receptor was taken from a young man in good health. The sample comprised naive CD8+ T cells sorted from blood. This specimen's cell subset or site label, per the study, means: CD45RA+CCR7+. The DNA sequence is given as TGCAGCGCTATAATCCTAGCCAAAAACATTCAGTACTTC. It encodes CSAIILAKNIQYF. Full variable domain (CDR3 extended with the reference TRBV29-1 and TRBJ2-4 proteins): SAVISQKPSRDICQRGTSLTIQCQVDSQVTMMFWYRQQPGQSLTLIATANQGSEATYESGFVIDKFPISRPNLTFSTLTVSNMSPEDSSIYLCSAIILAKNIQYFGAGTRLSVL.